Presented here are 24 T cell receptor beta chains from one specimen sequenced in a study of OX40 agonist ivuxolimab in advanced cancers. Library preparation employed the immunoSEQ multiplex PCR assay. TCRdb's version of the immuneACCESS table is confined to in-frame rearrangements and falls short of the full clone set. An unresolved V gene accounts for under half of the shortfall where checked; the remainder is of unknown origin. The table for this sample lists about 100,000 clones; 90% of them were counted only once. Just over 0.15% of the sample comes from the top ten. The sequencing here drew on CD4+ or CD8+ T cells sorted from blood, taken in a trial of the OX40 agonist ivuxolimab. The receptors originated from an adult with an advanced solid tumor such as melanoma, head and neck, liver or kidney cancer.

The chain is built from TRBV6-6 and TRBJ1-1, with D possibly being TRBD1 (5 bases). The CDR3 has 13 amino acids. V gave up 2 bases and J gave up 6 bases, with 10 bases separating them. Germline V CDR1 and CDR2: MNHNY, SVGAGI (reference sequence). This chain's CDR3 is CASSYQGGSEAFF. The CDR3 nucleotides are TGTGCCAGCAGTTACCAGGGCGGATCTGAAGCTTTCTTT.

The chain joins TRBV28 to TRBJ2-3; a possible D gene is TRBD1 (6 bases). The CDR3 sequence is 14 residues long. The V gene lost 8 bases and the J gene lost 1 base, with 13 bases spanning the gap. CDR1 and CDR2 (germline): MDHEN, SYDVKM. The CDR3 bases are TGTGCCAGCTTCGACAGGTACGGCACAGATACGCAGTATTTT. Protein: CASFDRYGTDTQYF.

The rearrangement links TRBV21-1 to TRBJ2-1; the table's D call of TRBD1 was not tested on the DNA. TRBV21-1 is a pseudogene segment. The CDR3 is made up of 12 amino acids. The CDR3 nucleotides are TGTGCCAGCGTTGACAGGGGAAATGAGCAGTTCTTC. It specifies CASVDRGNEQFF.

The chain has TRBV6-1 and TRBJ1-5; weak D call: TRBD1 (6 bases). Germline V lookup: CDR1 MNHNS, CDR2 SASEGT. The CDR3 has 14 amino acids. Trimming stripped 4 bases from V and 7 bases from J, with 14 bases between. The CDR3, as DNA: TGTGCCAGCAGTGTCCGAGGGGGAGAGCAGCCCCAGCATTTT. Translated: CASSVRGGEQPQHF.

The count of this clone is one. This chain connects TRBV6-5 to TRBJ2-2; 7 nucleotides match TRBD2. J gave up 0 bases and V 7 bases, and 5 bases lay outside the gene matches. CDR1 is MNHEY and CDR2 is SVGAGI in the germline V gene. The CDR3 extends over 15 amino acids. The CDR3 loop reads CASTEGLPNTGELFF. As DNA, the CDR3 is TGTGCCAGCACCGAGGGACTACCGAACACCGGGGAGCTGTTTTTT.

The chain is built from TRBV5-1 and TRBJ1-4, with 8 positions matching TRBD1. The germline V gene encodes CDR1 SGHRS and CDR2 YFSETQ. CDR3 length: 15 residues. With 4 bases clipped from V and 6 bases from J, the junction kept 8 bases outside the gene matches. CDR3 sequence: CASSPTGVGDEKLFF. CDR3 nucleotide sequence: TGCGCCAGCAGCCCGACAGGGGTCGGGGATGAAAAACTGTTTTTT.

The V and J genes are TRBV6-5 and TRBJ2-1; D is perhaps TRBD1 or TRBD2 (7 bases each). CDR1 is MNHEY and CDR2 is SVGAGI in the germline V gene. The CDR3 runs to 13 residues. Deletions cut 5 bases from V and 12 bases from J, with 17 bases between. The CDR3 sequence: CASSMDSRGGQFF. CDR3 bases: TGTGCCAGCAGTATGGACTCCAGGGGGGGGCAGTTCTTC.

V is TRBV19 and J is TRBJ1-1; TRBD1 matches at 7 bases. This CDR3 has 14 amino acids. V trimming: 3 bases; J trimming: 4 bases; junction bases outside the gene matches: 5. Germline V lookup: CDR1 LNHDA, CDR2 SQIVND (reference sequence). The CDR3 bases are TGTGCCAGTAGTATTTATGAGGGGGCCACTGAAGCTTTCTTT. Translation gives CASSIYEGATEAFF.

This clone occurred once. This chain joins TRBV30 and TRBJ1-1, with 9 bases lining up with TRBD1. V lost 4 bases to trimming and J lost 0 bases; unmatched junction nucleotides: 6. The CDR3 consists of 15 residues. Germline CDR1 reads GTSNPN; CDR2 reads SVGIG (reference sequence). CDR3 nucleotides: TGTGCCTGGACGGGACAGGGACCTCTGAACACTGAAGCTTTCTTT. Protein: CAWTGQGPLNTEAFF.

The chain has TRBV7-2 and TRBJ1-1; 7 positions agree with TRBD1. V lost 8 bases and J lost 5; bases outside the gene matches: 5. The CDR3 runs to 12 residues. Germline CDR1 SGHTA, CDR2 FQGNSA. The CDR3 reads CASGHRGTEAFF. The CDR3, as DNA: TGTGCCAGCGGTCACAGGGGAACTGAAGCTTTCTTT.

The chain employs TRBV19 and TRBJ1-6; the D gene is possibly TRBD1 (5 bases). Germline V gene lookup returns CDR1 LNHDA and CDR2 SQIVND (reference sequence). V was shortened by 3 bases and J by 0 bases, with 15 bases between the two germline ends. CDR3 length: 18 residues. CDR3 sequence (DNA): TGTGCCAGTAGTATCCAAGGGACTCTCAGCTCCTATAATTCACCCCTCCACTTT. This gives the protein CASSIQGTLSSYNSPLHF.

The chain is built from TRBV5-4 and TRBJ2-1, with TRBD1 identical over 8 bases. Germline V gene data show CDR1 as SGHNT and CDR2 as YYREEE (reference sequence). The CDR3 sequence is 17 residues long. The ends lost 4 bases at V and 4 bases at J; junction bases unmatched: 13. Here the CDR3 reads CASSPSPGQGSYNEQFF. For the CDR3, the DNA is TGTGCCAGCAGCCCCTCCCCCGGACAGGGCTCTTACAATGAGCAGTTCTTC. The whole variable domain, remainder taken from reference TRBV5-4 and TRBJ2-1, is ETGVTQSPTHLIKTRGQQVTLRCSSQSGHNTVSWYQQALGQGPQFIFQYYREEENGRGNFPPRFSGLQFPNYSSELNVNALELDDSALYLCASSPSPGQGSYNEQFFGPGTRLTVL.

V and J are TRBV28 and TRBJ2-1, with TRBD1 identical over 7 bases. J was trimmed by 0 bases and V by 2 bases; bases with no gene match: 1. The germline V gene has CDR1 MDHEN and CDR2 SYDVKM. CDR3 length equals 15 residues. CDR3 in DNA: TGTGCCAGCAGTTTACCAGGGGGCTCCTACAATGAGCAGTTCTTC. Translated: CASSLPGGSYNEQFF. Using reference TRBV28 and TRBJ2-1 for the parts outside the CDR3, the full variable domain is DVKVTQSSRYLVKRTGEKVFLECVQDMDHENMFWYRQDPGLGLRLIYFSYDVKMKEKGDIPEGYSVSREKKERFSLILESASTNQTSMYLCASSLPGGSYNEQFFGPGTRLTVL.

A single count supports this clone. Additional DNA sequences in this sample encode the identical CDR3. V gene TRBV2 combines with J gene TRBJ1-1, with D possibly matching TRBD1 (6 bases). Germline loops: CDR1 SNHLY, CDR2 FYNNEI. The CDR3 has 12 amino acids. The V and J ends lost 4 bases and 6 bases respectively, with 9 bases between them. The chain's CDR3 is CASSARGPEAFF. In DNA form, the CDR3 reads TGTGCCAGCAGTGCCAGGGGCCCTGAAGCTTTCTTT.

The table lists this clone with a few counts. This chain links TRBV28 with TRBJ1-4; 7 bases agree with TRBD1. The V segment lost 7 bases and the J segment 3 bases; nucleotides outside the gene matches: 5. Germline V gives CDR1 MDHEN, CDR2 SYDVKM. This CDR3 region has 14 residues. CDR3 nucleotides: TGTGCCAGCACCCAAGGGGGCTCTAATGAAAAACTGTTTTTT. Amino acid sequence: CASTQGGSNEKLFF.

The CDR3 bases are TGTGCCAGCAGCAAGACCAGGGGGCGCGGAAAACTGTTTTTT. It is translated as CASSKTRGRGKLFF. The chain uses TRBV21-1 and TRBJ1-4; the table's TRBD1 call for D was not verified on the DNA. TRBV21-1 is reported as a pseudogene. The CDR3 loop spans 14 amino acids.

The gene calls are TRBV30 and TRBJ2-1; 7 nucleotides align to TRBD2. CDR3 length: 15 residues. Germline V gene data show CDR1 as GTSNPN and CDR2 as SVGIG (reference sequence). Trimming removed 1 base from V and 4 bases from J; junction bases left unmatched: 7. The chain's CDR3 is CAWSGRPSGYNEQFF. The CDR3 region has the DNA TGTGCCTGGAGTGGGCGGCCTAGCGGATACAATGAGCAGTTCTTC.

The rearrangement links TRBV29-1 to TRBJ2-3, with D unclear. The CDR3 runs to 8 residues. Per germline, CDR1 SQVTM and CDR2 ANQGSEA. V lost 7 bases and J lost 5, with 1 base in between. Here the CDR3 reads CSEDTQYF. CDR3 sequence (DNA): TGCAGCGAAGATACGCAGTATTTT.

V gene TRBV2 combines with J gene TRBJ2-7, with D possibly called TRBD1 or TRBD2 (6 bases each). Judging by the DNA end, TRBJ2-1 fits better; the J call may be wrong. Germline CDR1 is SNHLY and CDR2 is FYNNEI. This CDR3 is built from 12 residues. The CDR3 region has the DNA TGTGCCAGCAGTGAAGCCGGGGGCGGGCAGTTCTTC. Protein product: CASSEAGGGQFF.

This clone was seen just once. The chain is built from TRBV10-3 and TRBJ1-1; 8 nucleotides line up with TRBD1. In germline, CDR1 is ENHRY, CDR2 SYGVKD. Unmatched junction bases numbered 4, after V lost 6 bases and J lost 1 base. The CDR3 spans 14 residues. The CDR3 DNA is TGTGCCATCAGGCTCGGACAGGGGAACACTGAAGCTTTCTTT. It encodes CAIRLGQGNTEAFF.

J is TRBJ2-2 and V is TRBV18; TRBD1 agrees at 7 bases. CDR1 is KGHSH, CDR2 LQKENI, per germline. The V and J ends lost 3 bases and 4 bases, in that order; junction bases with no gene match: 2. The CDR3 is made up of 14 amino acids. In DNA, the CDR3 is TGTGCCAGCTCACCGACAGGGACCACCGGGGAGCTGTTTTTT. It is translated as CASSPTGTTGELFF.

The chain uses TRBV15 and TRBJ2-7, with TRBD2 as a possible D gene (7 bases). The V end lost 0 bases, the J end lost 3 bases, and 9 bases lay between the germline ends. This CDR3 has 14 residues. From germline, CDR1 is LNHNV and CDR2 YYDKDF (reference sequence). Here the CDR3 reads CATSREGGGYEQYF. CDR3 sequence (DNA): TGTGCCACCAGCAGAGAAGGGGGGGGCTACGAGCAGTACTTC.

The chain combines TRBV18 with TRBJ2-2; TRBD1 aligns across 7 bases. This CDR3 region has 18 residues. CDR1 is KGHSH and CDR2 is LQKENI in the germline V gene. Trimming took 5 bases from V and 7 from J; bases not matched to a gene: 19. CDR3 in amino acids: CASSASTGLTGAVGELFF. In DNA, the CDR3 is TGTGCCAGCTCAGCGTCGACAGGGTTGACGGGTGCGGTCGGGGAGCTGTTTTTT.

The chain carries TRBV18 and TRBJ1-1; D unclear. The CDR3 totals 15 residues. Germline CDR1 KGHSH, CDR2 LQKENI. Trimming left V 6 bases short and J 6 bases short, with 20 bases between. CDR3 DNA sequence: TGTGCCAGCTCGGAAAGGAGGGAGGTGGGCGCTGAAGCTTTCTTT. Protein: CASSERREVGAEAFF.